A selection of T cell receptor beta chains follows, all from one sample in a study of T-cell reconstitution after alpha-beta-depleted transplantation in children. TCRdb reanalysed the PCR reads using MiXCR and keeps one entry per CDR3 protein. The sample includes about 100,000 distinct CDR3 sequences, approximately 8% of them seen just once. Sequenced here: PBMCs, sampled before TCRalphabeta/CD19-depleted stem cell transplant. These TCRs come from a boy aged 2 to 9 with acute lymphoblastic leukemia, due to receive a stem cell transplant. Both conserved end residues are part of each CDR3. The D gene is left open where the match is weak. The size entry is marked missing in some rows and otherwise reads once, few, many or a size class.

d_call,v_call,j_call,clone_size,cdr3_nt,cdr3_aa
TRBD2,TRBV7-3,TRBJ2-1,many,TGTGCCAGCAGCCTAAGAGGCGCTAGCGGCAATGAGCAGTTCTTC,CASSLRGASGNEQFF
.,TRBV18,TRBJ2-4,.,TGTGCCAGCTCACCACAGGAGGGCCCATTGACCAAAAACATTCAGTACTTC,CASSPQEGPLTKNIQYF
TRBD1,TRBV5-1,TRBJ1-2,.,TGCGCCAGCAGCGCTACAGGGGGCCGTAACTATGGCTACACCTTC,CASSATGGRNYGYTF
TRBD2,TRBV12-3/TRBV12-4,TRBJ2-5,few,TGTGCCAGCAGTGGTCTAGCGGGGGGGACCCAGTACTTC,CASSGLAGGTQYF
.,TRBV28,TRBJ2-3,many,TGTGCCAGCAGTGCGCCCGTAGGCACAGATACGCAGTATTTT,CASSAPVGTDTQYF
.,TRBV2,TRBJ1-5,few,TGTGCCAGCAGTGACATCCTTAGCAATCAGCCCCAGCATTTT,CASSDILSNQPQHF
TRBD1,TRBV4-2,TRBJ2-2,.,TGTGCCAGCAGCCAACGACAGGGGGAGGGCGGGGAGCTGTTTTTT,CASSQRQGEGGELFF
.,TRBV7-2,TRBJ1-2,.,TGTGCCAGCAACAATAAAGGGGGGCTCAGCTATGGCTACACCTTC,CASNNKGGLSYGYTF
.,TRBV7-9,TRBJ1-4,few,TGTGCCAGCAGCTTTCGTACTAATGAAAAACTGTTTTTT,CASSFRTNEKLFF
.,TRBV7-3,TRBJ2-1,many,TGTGCCAGCAGCTTAAATGCTGGCTCCTACAATGAGCAGTTCTTC,CASSLNAGSYNEQFF
.,TRBV28,TRBJ2-2,many,TGTGCCAGCAGTCCCCCAGGATTCGACACCGGGGAGCTGTTTTTT,CASSPPGFDTGELFF
.,TRBV11-2,TRBJ2-5,many,TGTGCCAGCAGCTCCATGAGTTGGGAGACCCAGTACTTC,CASSSMSWETQYF
.,TRBV20-1,TRBJ1-5,.,TGCAGTGCTAGAGAGGCAGGGGACCAGCCCCAGCATTTT,CSAREAGDQPQHF
TRBD1,TRBV5-6,TRBJ2-7,few,TGTGCCAGCAGCTTACGGACAGGGTGGACGATAGAGCAGTACTTC,CASSLRTGWTIEQYF
TRBD1,TRBV3-1,TRBJ2-1,.,TGTGCCAGCAGCCCGGGACAGGGCCGCAATGAGCAGTTCTTC,CASSPGQGRNEQFF
TRBD1,TRBV3-1,TRBJ1-2,.,TGTGCCAGCAGCCAAGTTCAGGGGGATGGCTACACCTTC,CASSQVQGDGYTF
.,TRBV6-1,TRBJ2-2,many,TGTGCCAGCAGTGGGGGGGGACAGGTGAACACCGGGGAGCTGTTTTTT,CASSGGGQVNTGELFF
TRBD2,TRBV20-1,TRBJ2-5,many,TGCAGTGCTCCCCGGGGTAGCGGGGGGATGGAGACCCAGTACTTC,CSAPRGSGGMETQYF
TRBD1,TRBV7-7,TRBJ2-3,.,TGTGCTAGCAGCCACGGGACAGGGAAAGATACGCAGTATTTT,CASSHGTGKDTQYF
.,TRBV20-1,TRBJ1-5,.,TGCAGTGCTAGAGGTGGAGAGACAGGCATCAATCAGCCCCAGCATTTT,CSARGGETGINQPQHF
.,TRBV5-1,TRBJ2-7,many,TGCGCCAGCAGCTTATCACAGGGTCCCCACGAGCAGTACTTC,CASSLSQGPHEQYF
.,TRBV11-3,TRBJ2-3,many,TGTGCCAGCAGCTTAACCCCTAGCACAGATACGCAGTATTTT,CASSLTPSTDTQYF
.,TRBV12-3/TRBV12-4,TRBJ2-1,few,TGTGCCAGCAGTTTTAGGCGGGGGCCGTACAATGAGCAGTTCTTC,CASSFRRGPYNEQFF
TRBD2,TRBV27,TRBJ2-5,medium-sized,TGTGCCAGCAGTTGGGGGGGGAACCAAGAGACCCAGTACTTC,CASSWGGNQETQYF
TRBD1,TRBV10-1,TRBJ2-7,.,TGCGCCAGCTCCAAGGACAGGCCGTCGTGGGAGCAGTACTTC,CASSKDRPSWEQYF
TRBD2,TRBV27,TRBJ2-1,many,TGTGCCACCGGAACTAGCGGGGGGGCCCCTGAGCAGTTCTTC,CATGTSGGAPEQFF
TRBD2,TRBV5-4,TRBJ2-5,few,TGTGCCAGCAGCTTGGGGAGCGGGGGGGTCCAAGAGACCCAGTACTTC,CASSLGSGGVQETQYF
.,TRBV20-1,TRBJ2-2,many,TGCAGTGCTAGAGGAAACGGGGAGCTGTTTTTT,CSARGNGELFF
.,TRBV18,TRBJ2-7,many,TGTGCCAGCTCACCACCCGGGACCGTCTCCTACGAGCAGTACTTC,CASSPPGTVSYEQYF
.,TRBV15,TRBJ1-4,few,TGTGCCACCAGCAGAGGGACGGAGAATGAAAAACTGTTTTTT,CATSRGTENEKLFF
.,TRBV20-1,TRBJ1-1,.,TGCAGTGCTAGAGATCTGGGGGTCTACACTGAAGCTTTCTTT,CSARDLGVYTEAFF
.,TRBV7-9,TRBJ2-3,many,TGTGCCAGCAGCTTTTCGGCAGATACGCAGTATTTT,CASSFSADTQYF
.,TRBV2,TRBJ2-7,many,TGTGCCAGCAGGTCAGGGGAATCCTACGAGCAGTACTTC,CASRSGESYEQYF
.,TRBV20-1,TRBJ2-2,many,TGCAGTGCTAGACCCACCGGGGAGCTGTTTTTT,CSARPTGELFF
.,TRBV20-1,TRBJ2-2,.,TGCAGTGCTAGAGCCCCCCGGGGAACCGGGGAGCTGTTTTTT,CSARAPRGTGELFF
TRBD2,TRBV20-1,TRBJ2-3,few,TGCAGTGCTAGAGTAGGCGGGGGGGCTAGCACAGATACGCAGTATTTT,CSARVGGGASTDTQYF
TRBD1,TRBV18,TRBJ2-2,few,TGTGCCAGCTCCGGACAGGGGGATGTCGGGGAGCTGTTTTTT,CASSGQGDVGELFF
.,TRBV3-1,TRBJ1-2,.,TGTGCCAGCAGCCGCCGGGACTATGGCTACACCTTC,CASSRRDYGYTF
.,TRBV9,TRBJ2-7,once,TGTGCCAGCAGCGCTTCTAGGGTGTACGAGCAGTACTTC,CASSASRVYEQYF
TRBD1,TRBV27,TRBJ1-5,many,TGTGCCAGCAGATCGACAGGGGGTCAGCAGCCCCAGCATTTT,CASRSTGGQQPQHF
.,TRBV5-1,TRBJ2-3,.,TGCGCCAGCAGCTTTGGGAGTCTGGCAGATACGCAGTATTTT,CASSFGSLADTQYF
.,TRBV7-6,TRBJ1-2,.,TGTGCCAGCAGCTCAGGTGCCAACTATGGCTACACCTTC,CASSSGANYGYTF
TRBD2,TRBV5-1,TRBJ2-3,many,TGCGCCAGCAGCTTTGGCGGGGGGGAAGATACGCAGTATTTT,CASSFGGGEDTQYF
.,TRBV3-1,TRBJ1-2,.,TGTGCCAGCAGCCTACGAGACAGGTCCTATGGCCACACCTTC,CASSLRDRSYGHTF
TRBD2,TRBV20-1,TRBJ2-3,few,TGCAGTGCGGAAGGGCCTATGAGCGGGGGGTACACAGATACGCAGTATTTT,CSAEGPMSGGYTDTQYF
.,TRBV20-1,TRBJ2-3,many,TGCAGTGCTAGAGATATCCGAGATACGCAGTATTTT,CSARDIRDTQYF
.,TRBV5-5,TRBJ1-1,many,TGTGCCAGCAGCTTGGACAGGAACACTGAAGCTTTCTTT,CASSLDRNTEAFF
.,TRBV5-1,TRBJ2-7,.,TGCGCCAGCAGCATAAGACAGGCCTACGAGCAGTACTTC,CASSIRQAYEQYF
TRBD1,TRBV20-1,TRBJ1-2,.,TGCAGTGCAATCACAGGGGAAGGGTATGGCTACACCTTC,CSAITGEGYGYTF
.,TRBV5-1,TRBJ1-2,many,TGCGCCAGCAGCTTGGCAGGGATTCGGGATGGCTACACCTTC,CASSLAGIRDGYTF
.,TRBV6-2/TRBV6-3,TRBJ1-5,.,TGTGCCAGCAGTACTTATTTGACAGGCCTTACGAATCAGCCCCAGCATTTT,CASSTYLTGLTNQPQHF
.,TRBV9,TRBJ2-3,.,TGTGCCAGCAGCGTAGCGGATTTTAGCACAGATACGCAGTATTTT,CASSVADFSTDTQYF
.,TRBV7-6,TRBJ2-2,many,TGTGCCAGCAGCTTAGTGCAGAACACCGGGGAGCTGTTTTTT,CASSLVQNTGELFF
.,TRBV6-6,TRBJ1-1,many,TGTGCCAGCACCCCTAACACTGAAGCTTTCTTT,CASTPNTEAFF
TRBD2,TRBV20-1,TRBJ2-3,many,TGCAGTGCTCGAACTAGCGGGAGCACAGATACGCAGTATTTT,CSARTSGSTDTQYF